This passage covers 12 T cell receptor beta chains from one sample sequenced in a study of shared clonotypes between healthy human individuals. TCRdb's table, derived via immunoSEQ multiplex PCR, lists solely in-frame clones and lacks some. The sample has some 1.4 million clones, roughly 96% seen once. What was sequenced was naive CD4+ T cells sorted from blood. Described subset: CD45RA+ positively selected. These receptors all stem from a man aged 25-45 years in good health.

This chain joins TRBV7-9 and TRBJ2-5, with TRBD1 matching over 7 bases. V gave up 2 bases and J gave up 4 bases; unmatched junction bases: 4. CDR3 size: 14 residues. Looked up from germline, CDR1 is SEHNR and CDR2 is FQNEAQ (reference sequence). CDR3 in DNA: TGTGCCAGCAGCTTAAGCCAGGGGGTAGAGACCCAGTACTTC. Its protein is CASSLSQGVETQYF.

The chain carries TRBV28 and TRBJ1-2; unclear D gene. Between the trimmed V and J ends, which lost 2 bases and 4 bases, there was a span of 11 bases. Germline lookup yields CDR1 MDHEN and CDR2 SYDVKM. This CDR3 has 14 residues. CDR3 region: CASSLSRPTYGYTF. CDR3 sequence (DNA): TGTGCCAGCAGTTTAAGCAGGCCTACCTATGGCTACACCTTC.

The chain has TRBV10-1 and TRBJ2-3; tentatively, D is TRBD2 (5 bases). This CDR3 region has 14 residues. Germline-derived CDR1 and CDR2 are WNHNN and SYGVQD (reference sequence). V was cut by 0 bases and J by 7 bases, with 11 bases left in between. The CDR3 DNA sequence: TGCGCCAGCAGTGAGTCCCTAGCAGTTCATACGCAGTATTTT. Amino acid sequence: CASSESLAVHTQYF.

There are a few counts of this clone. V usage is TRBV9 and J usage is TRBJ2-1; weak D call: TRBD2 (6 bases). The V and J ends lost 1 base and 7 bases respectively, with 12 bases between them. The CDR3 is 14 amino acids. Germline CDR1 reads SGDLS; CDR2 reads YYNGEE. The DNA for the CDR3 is TGTGCCAGCAGCGTACGGGAGACGTGGAATGAGCAGTTCTTC. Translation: CASSVRETWNEQFF.

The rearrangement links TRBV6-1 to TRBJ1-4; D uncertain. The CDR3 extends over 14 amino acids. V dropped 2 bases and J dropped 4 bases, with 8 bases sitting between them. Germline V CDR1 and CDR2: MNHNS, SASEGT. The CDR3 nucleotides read TGTGCCAGCAGTGAAACGGATGGTAATGAAAAACTGTTTTTT. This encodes CASSETDGNEKLFF.

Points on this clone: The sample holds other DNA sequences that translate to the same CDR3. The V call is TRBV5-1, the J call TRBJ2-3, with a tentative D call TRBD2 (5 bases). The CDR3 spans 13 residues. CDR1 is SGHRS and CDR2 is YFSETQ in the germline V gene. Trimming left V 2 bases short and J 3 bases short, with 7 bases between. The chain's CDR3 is CASSFTGTDTQYF. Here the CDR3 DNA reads TGCGCCAGCAGCTTCACGGGGACAGATACGCAGTATTTT.

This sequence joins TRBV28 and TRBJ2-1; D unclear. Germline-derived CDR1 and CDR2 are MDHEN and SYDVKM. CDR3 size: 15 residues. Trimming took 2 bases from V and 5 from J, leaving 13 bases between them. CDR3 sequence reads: CASSLNDLDHNEQFF. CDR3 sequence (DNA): TGTGCCAGCAGTTTAAACGACCTGGACCACAATGAGCAGTTCTTC.

The CDR3: CSVTGGTETQYF. CDR3 nucleotides: TGCAGCGTTACCGGGGGAACAGAGACCCAGTACTTC. The chain joins TRBV29-1 to TRBJ2-5, with a tentative D call TRBD2 (6 bases). Trimming removed 5 bases at V and 4 bases at J, with 11 bases between. CDR3 length: 12 amino acids. Germline V CDR1 and CDR2: SQVTM, ANQGSEA.

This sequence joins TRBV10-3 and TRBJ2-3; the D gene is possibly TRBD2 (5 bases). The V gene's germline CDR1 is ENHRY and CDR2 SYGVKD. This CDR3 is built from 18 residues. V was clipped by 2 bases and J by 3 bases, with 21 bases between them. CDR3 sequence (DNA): TGTGCCATCAGTGAGCAGGTTGAGGGTGTCGAGGTGACAGATACGCAGTATTTT. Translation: CAISEQVEGVEVTDTQYF.

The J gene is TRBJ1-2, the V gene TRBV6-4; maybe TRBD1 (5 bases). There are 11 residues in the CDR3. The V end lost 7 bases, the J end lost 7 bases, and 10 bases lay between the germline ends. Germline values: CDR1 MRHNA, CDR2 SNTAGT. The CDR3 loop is CASTGPCGYTF. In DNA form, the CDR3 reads TGTGCCAGCACGGGGCCCTGTGGCTACACCTTC.

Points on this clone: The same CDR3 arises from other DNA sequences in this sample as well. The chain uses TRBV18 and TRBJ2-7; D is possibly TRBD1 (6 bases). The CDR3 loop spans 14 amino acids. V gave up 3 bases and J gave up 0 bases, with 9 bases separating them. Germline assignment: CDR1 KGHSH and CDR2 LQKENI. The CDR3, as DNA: TGTGCCAGCTCACCCGGGACATACTCCTACGAGCAGTACTTC. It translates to CASSPGTYSYEQYF.

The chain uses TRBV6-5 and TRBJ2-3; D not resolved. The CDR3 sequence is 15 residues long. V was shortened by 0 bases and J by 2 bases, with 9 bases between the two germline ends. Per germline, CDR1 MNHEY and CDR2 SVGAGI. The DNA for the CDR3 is TGTGCCAGCAGTTACTCTATACTCTACACAGATACGCAGTATTTT. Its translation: CASSYSILYTDTQYF.